This TCR beta chain derives from a study of T cell repertoires in cytomegalovirus infection. At the level of the study: In public TCR beta signatures, there were indications of both CMV infection and matching HLA type. Study-level results: Clonotypes of TCR beta that were HLA-C-restricted and CMV-specific dominated the ex vivo response. Cumulated frequencies of public TCR beta families served to identify carriers of CMV plus the relevant HLA.

The CDR3 is 14 residues long. Trimming stripped 5 bases from V and 5 bases from J, with 15 bases between. Germline lookup yields CDR1 DFQATT and CDR2 SNEGSKA (reference sequence). A single record per CDR3 protein comes from TCRdb applying MiXCR to the reads. This sample carries roughly 320,000 distinct CDR3 sequences, approximately 9.5% of them seen once, and the ten largest clones take about 3.9%. On this clonotype itself: Antigen: not known.

The material sequenced was PBMCs. The TCR was taken from a human donor in good health (CMV status not recorded). Some clones in this sample may be carry-over from other donors' samples. This rearrangement joins TRBV20-1 to TRBJ1-4; D not resolved. CDR3 region: CSASPSRGNEKLFF. The CDR3, as DNA: TGCAGTGCTTCACCCTCGAGAGGGAATGAAAAACTGTTTTTT.